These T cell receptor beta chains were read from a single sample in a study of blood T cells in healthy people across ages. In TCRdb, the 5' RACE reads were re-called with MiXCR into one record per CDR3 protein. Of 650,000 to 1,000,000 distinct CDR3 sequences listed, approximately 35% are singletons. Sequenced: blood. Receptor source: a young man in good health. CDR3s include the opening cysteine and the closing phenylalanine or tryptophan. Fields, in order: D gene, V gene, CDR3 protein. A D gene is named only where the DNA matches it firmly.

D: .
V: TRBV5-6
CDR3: CASSLPGEVNTGELFF

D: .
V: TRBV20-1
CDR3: CSARYPIPRGYTEAFF

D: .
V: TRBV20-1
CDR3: CSARAQGHRGYNEQYF

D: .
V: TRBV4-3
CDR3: CASSQSRTEFTEAFF

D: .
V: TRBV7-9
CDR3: CASSLVSASYEQYF

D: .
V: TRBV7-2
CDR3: CASGGKDRTEAFF

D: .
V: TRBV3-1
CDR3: CASGQNSQETQYF

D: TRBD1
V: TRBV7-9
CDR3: CASRPRDRGETQYF

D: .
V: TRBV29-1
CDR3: CSVEEGHGYGYTF

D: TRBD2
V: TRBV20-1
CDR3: CSARVGISGGSPDTQYF

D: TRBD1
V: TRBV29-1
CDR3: CSVGGGQGNTGELFF

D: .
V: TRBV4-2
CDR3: CASSQVSRDTQYF

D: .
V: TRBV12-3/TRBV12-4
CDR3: CASSLVGGRGDTQYF

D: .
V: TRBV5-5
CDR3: CASSYRQNLLGFDYGYTF

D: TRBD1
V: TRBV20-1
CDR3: CSARDSGGGQDGGYGYTF

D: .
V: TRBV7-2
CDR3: CASSPPGANVLTF

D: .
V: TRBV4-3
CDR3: CASSQRGTGEAFF

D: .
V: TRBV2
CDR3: CASSERTSSYGYTF

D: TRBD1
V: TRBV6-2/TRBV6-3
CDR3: CASRGDRGSPPNYGYTF

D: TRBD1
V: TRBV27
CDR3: CASSANRGENGYTF

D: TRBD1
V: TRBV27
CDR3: CASSLTGGSSSYNEQFF

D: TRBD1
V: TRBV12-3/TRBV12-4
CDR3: CACSLGTGRNSPLHF

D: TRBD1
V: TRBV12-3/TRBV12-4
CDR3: CASSTGTGGWYNEQYF

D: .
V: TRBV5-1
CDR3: CASSSGTDSGNTIYF

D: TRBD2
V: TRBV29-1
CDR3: CSVSAGGGYEQYF

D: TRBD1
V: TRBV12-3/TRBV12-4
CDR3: CASRSGDRANTGELFF

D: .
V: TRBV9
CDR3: CASSVGHSYNEQFF

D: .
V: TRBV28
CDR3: CASSLEAALYGYTF

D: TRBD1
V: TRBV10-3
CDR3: CAIGDRSNQPQHF